This passage covers 3 T cell receptor beta chains from one sample sequenced in a study of T-cell memory formation after mild COVID-19 (dated by TCRdb to the early 2020s). Libraries came from 5' RACE. Sequencer: Illumina NovaSeq 6000. The public sequencing data were trimmed at Q25 with fastp and processed into clonotypes with MiXCR by TCRdb, which kept only in-frame beta chains. When rows share a CDR3 protein, they turn into one entry using the most common DNA and genes. The sample data list hundreds of thousands of distinct CDR3 sequences, and about 23% of these were observed just once. Roughly an eighth of the sample rests with the top ten. What was sequenced was PBMCs or a T cell subset sorted from them (not recorded which). These receptors all come from an adult woman who had mild COVID-19 (a few samples of this study predate the infection). The sample titles of this study are shuffled in the database, so cell type and time point are left out; the donor was told from shared clones.

V is TRBV20-1 and J is TRBJ2-1, with D perhaps TRBD1 or TRBD2 (5 bases each). V was clipped by 5 bases and J by 8 bases, with 25 bases between them. Germline CDR1 and CDR2: DFQATT and SNEGSKA (reference sequence). The CDR3 is 16 residues long. The CDR3 DNA sequence: TGCAGTGCTGATCCGCGGACTTACACACGGGGCCATGAGCAGTTCTTC. As protein: CSADPRTYTRGHEQFF.

Ten or more counts support this clonotype. V is TRBV7-2 and J is TRBJ2-2; 11 nucleotides line up with TRBD2. This CDR3 has 16 amino acids. V dropped 6 bases and J dropped 5; count of bases not matched to a gene: 8. Germline V gene lookup returns CDR1 SGHTA and CDR2 FQGNSA. The CDR3 region has the DNA TGTGCCAGCAGAGAAACTAGCGGGGGTTTTACCGGGGAGCTGTTTTTT. Encoded protein: CASRETSGGFTGELFF.

A few counts support this clonotype. The V and J genes are TRBV7-9 and TRBJ2-1, with 8 positions matching TRBD1. Trimming at V came to 4 bases and at J to 0 bases, leaving 2 bases not matched to a gene. The germline CDR1 and CDR2 sequences are SEHNR and FQNEAQ (reference sequence). CDR3 length: 15 amino acids. The CDR3: CASSSDRVSYNEQFF. The CDR3 nucleotides read TGTGCCAGCAGCTCGGACAGGGTCTCCTACAATGAGCAGTTCTTC.